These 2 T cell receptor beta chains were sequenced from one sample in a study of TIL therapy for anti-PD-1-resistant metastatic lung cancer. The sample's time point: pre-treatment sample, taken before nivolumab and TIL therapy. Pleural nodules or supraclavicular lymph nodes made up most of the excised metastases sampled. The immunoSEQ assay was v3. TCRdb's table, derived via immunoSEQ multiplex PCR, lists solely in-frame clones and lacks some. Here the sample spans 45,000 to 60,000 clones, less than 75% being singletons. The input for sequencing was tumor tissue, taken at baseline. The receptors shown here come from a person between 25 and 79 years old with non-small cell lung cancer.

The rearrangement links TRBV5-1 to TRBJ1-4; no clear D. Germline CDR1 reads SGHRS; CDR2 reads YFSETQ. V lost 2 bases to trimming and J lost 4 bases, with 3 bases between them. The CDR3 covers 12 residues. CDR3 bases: TGCGCCAGCAGCTTACTTAATGAAAAACTGTTTTTT. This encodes CASSLLNEKLFF.

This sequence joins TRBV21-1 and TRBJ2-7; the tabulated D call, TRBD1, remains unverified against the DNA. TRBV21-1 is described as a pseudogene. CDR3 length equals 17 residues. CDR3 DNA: TGTGCCAGCAGCAAAGACTCATACAGGCTGACTGAATACGAGCAGTACTTC. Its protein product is CASSKDSYRLTEYEQYF.